This T cell receptor (beta chain) originates from a study of T-cell memory formation after mild COVID-19. TCRdb redid the calling of the 5' RACE reads with MiXCR, one entry per CDR3 protein. The data hold 57,000 or so distinct CDR3 sequences, with approximately 9% observed a single time. CDR1 is SGHTA and CDR2 is FQGNSA in the germline V gene. V shed 3 bases and J shed 7 bases, with 15 bases lying between them. The CDR3 consists of 14 residues. The specimen sequenced was PBMCs or a T cell subset sorted from them (not recorded which). The rearrangement joins TRBV7-2 to TRBJ1-2, with a weak D call TRBD1 (5 bases). This sequence was found in a man between 18 and 29 years old who had mild COVID-19 (a few samples of this study predate the infection). Cell type and time point are not known. The DNA of the CDR3 is TGTGCCAGCAGCTTGGGGAACTCGGGGGGTGGCTACACCTTC. This gives the protein CASSLGNSGGGYTF.